Described below is a single T cell receptor beta chain sequence and its context. Its matching antigen is unknown. The sample is drawn from a study of cytomegalovirus exposure and HLA in healthy donors. Findings of the study overall: DRB1 showed the most TCR associations and HLA-C the fewest in a later analysis, as rates varied by HLA locus. The authors later linked a missense DCLRE1C variant to TCR beta V- and J-gene trimming.

Amplification used 60 Vbeta primers and 13 Jbeta primers. Using immunoSEQ multiplex PCR, the repertoire was profiled, and TCRdb retains in-frame clones only, with some absent. The table lists over 250,000 clones, roughly two thirds of them singletons. The CDR3 spans 12 residues. V lost 6 bases and J 0 bases, leaving 8 bases between the germline ends. Germline V lookup: CDR1 SQVTM, CDR2 ANQGSEA. The clonotype originates from a female donor in good health and CMV-seronegative. The chain links TRBV29-1 to TRBJ1-1; the D is unclear. Sequenced: PBMCs. The CDR3 sequence: CSVSTVNTEAFF. The CDR3 DNA sequence: TGCAGCGTAAGTACGGTGAACACTGAAGCTTTCTTT.